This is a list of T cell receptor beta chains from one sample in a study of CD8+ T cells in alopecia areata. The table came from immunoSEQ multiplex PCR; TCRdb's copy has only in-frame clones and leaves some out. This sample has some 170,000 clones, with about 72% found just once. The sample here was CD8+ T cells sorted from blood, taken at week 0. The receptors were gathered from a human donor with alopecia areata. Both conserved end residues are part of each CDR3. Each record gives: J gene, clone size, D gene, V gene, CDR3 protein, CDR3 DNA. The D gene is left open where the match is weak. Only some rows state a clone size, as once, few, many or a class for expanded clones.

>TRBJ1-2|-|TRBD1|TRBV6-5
CASSPPTGGKGGYTF
TGTGCCAGCAGTCCCCCAACAGGGGGAAAAGGTGGCTACACCTTC
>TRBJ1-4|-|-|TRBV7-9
CASRATNEKLFF
TGTGCCAGCAGGGCAACTAATGAAAAACTGTTTTTT
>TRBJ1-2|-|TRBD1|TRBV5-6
CASSPTLAGGYGYTF
TGTGCCAGCAGCCCCACCCTGGCAGGGGGCTATGGCTACACCTTC
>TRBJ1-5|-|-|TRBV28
CASSLYGTVGGNQPQHF
TGTGCCAGCAGTTTGTACGGGACGGTAGGGGGAAATCAGCCCCAGCATTTT
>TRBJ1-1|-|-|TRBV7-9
CASSYGDGTEAFF
TGTGCCAGCAGCTATGGGGATGGCACTGAAGCTTTCTTT
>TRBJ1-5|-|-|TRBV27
CASSPYRANQPQHF
TGTGCCAGCAGTCCGTATCGGGCGAATCAGCCCCAGCATTTT
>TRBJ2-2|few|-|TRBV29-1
CSVPGPNTGELFF
TGCAGCGTTCCAGGACCGAACACCGGGGAGCTGTTTTTT
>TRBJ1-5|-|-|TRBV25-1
CASSAGGSQPQHF
TGTGCCAGCAGTGCGGGAGGAAGTCAGCCCCAGCATTTT
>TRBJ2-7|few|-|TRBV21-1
CASSKGTGDRVNEQYF
TGTGCCAGCAGCAAAGGGACCGGGGACAGGGTCAACGAGCAGTACTTC
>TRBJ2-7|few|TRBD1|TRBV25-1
CASSFRQGDSYEQYF
TGTGCCAGCAGCTTCAGACAGGGCGACAGCTACGAGCAGTACTTC
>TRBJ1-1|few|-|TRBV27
CASRPATWGEAFF
TGTGCCAGCAGACCCGCTACCTGGGGTGAAGCTTTCTTT
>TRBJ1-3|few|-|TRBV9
CASSGLDRHSGNTIYF
TGTGCCAGCAGCGGGTTAGACAGACACTCTGGAAACACCATATATTTT
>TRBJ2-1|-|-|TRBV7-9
CASSLGGDPYNEQFF
TGTGCCAGCAGCTTAGGAGGGGACCCATACAATGAGCAGTTCTTC
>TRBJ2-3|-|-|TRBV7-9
CASRPSTDTQYF
TGTGCCAGCAGACCTAGCACAGATACGCAGTATTTT
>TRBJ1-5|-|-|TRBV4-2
CASSAQNNQPQHF
TGTGCCAGCAGCGCCCAGAACAATCAGCCCCAGCATTTT
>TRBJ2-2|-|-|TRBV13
CASSSLSGELFF
TGTGCCAGCAGCAGTCTCTCCGGGGAGCTGTTTTTT
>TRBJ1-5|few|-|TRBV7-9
CASGRGEGEFNQPQHF
TGTGCCAGCGGAAGGGGGGAAGGGGAGTTCAATCAGCCCCAGCATTTT
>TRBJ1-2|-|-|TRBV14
CASSQAGDYGYTF
TGTGCCAGCAGCCAAGCAGGGGACTATGGCTACACCTTC
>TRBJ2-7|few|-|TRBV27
CASSADFASYEQYF
TGTGCCAGCAGCGCCGACTTCGCCTCCTACGAGCAGTACTTC
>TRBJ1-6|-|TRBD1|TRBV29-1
CSGGTGTSSPLHF
TGCAGCGGGGGGACAGGGACTTCATCACCCCTCCACTTT
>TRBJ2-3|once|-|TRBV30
CAWSPTVRFTDTQYF
TGTGCCTGGAGCCCGACAGTACGTTTCACAGATACGCAGTATTTT
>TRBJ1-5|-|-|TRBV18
CASSPEGGSNQPQHF
TGTGCCAGCTCACCAGAGGGGGGCAGCAATCAGCCCCAGCATTTT